This T cell receptor (beta chain) was sequenced in a study of CD8+CD57+ T cells in acquired aplastic anemia. Study observations and caveats: The same twenty-nine CD8+ CDR3 sequences occurred in patients and in controls.

Patients chosen for sequencing had CD8+CD57+ cells that had expanded, as shown by flow cytometry. Patients had not yet gotten any therapy when their blood was taken for sampling. On this clonotype: What it recognizes is unknown. One end of the junction is discordant with germline, which a read error may explain.

According to the study, genomic DNA was the template for TCR beta VDJ and CDR3 profiling. MiXCR, applied by TCRdb to the reads, yields one record per CDR3 protein. The sample lists approximately 300,000 distinct CDR3 sequences, approximately 60% occurring once. The receptor was isolated from a human donor with aplastic anemia. Sequenced sample: sorted CD4+, CD8+, or CD8+CD57+ T cells (not recorded which) from PBMCs.

CDR3 loop: CSASGQGLERYF. The CDR3 DNA is TGCAGTGCTAGTGGCCAAGGCCTTGAGCGGTACTTC. The genes are TRBV20-1 and TRBJ2-7, with no clear D. Germline assignment: CDR1 DFQATT and CDR2 SNEGSKA (reference sequence). The CDR3 extends over 12 amino acids.